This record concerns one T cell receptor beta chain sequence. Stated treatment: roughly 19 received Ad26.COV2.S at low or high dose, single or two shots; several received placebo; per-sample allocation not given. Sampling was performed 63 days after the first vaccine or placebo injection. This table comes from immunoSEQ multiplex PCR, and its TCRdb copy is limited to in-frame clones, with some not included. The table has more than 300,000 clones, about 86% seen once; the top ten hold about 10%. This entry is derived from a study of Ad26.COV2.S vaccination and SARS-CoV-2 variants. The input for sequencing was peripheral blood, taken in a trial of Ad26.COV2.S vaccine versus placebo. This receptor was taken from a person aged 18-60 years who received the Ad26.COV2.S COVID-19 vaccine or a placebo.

Here the CDR3 DNA reads TGTGCCAGCAGCTCGGCAGGGGTCTCACCCCTCCACTTT. As protein: CASSSAGVSPLHF. The chain couples TRBV7-9 to TRBJ1-6; TRBD1 is a possible D gene (6 bases). Germline V CDR1 and CDR2: SEHNR, FQNEAQ (reference sequence). The length of the CDR3 is 13 residues. Trimming shortened V by 4 bases and J by 10 bases, and 11 bases separated the two germline ends. Full variable domain (outside the CDR3, taken from reference TRBV7-9 and TRBJ1-6): DTGVSQNPRHKITKRGQNVTFRCDPISEHNRLYWYRQTLGQGPEFLTYFQNEAQLEKSRLLSDRFSAERPKGSFSTLEIQRTEQGDSAMYLCASSSAGVSPLHFGNGTRLTVT.